These 3 T cell receptor beta chains share one sample of origin, sequenced in a study of blood T cell repertoires in COVID-19. Some clones are missing from TCRdb's copy, which holds only in-frame ones; the method was immunoSEQ multiplex PCR. The table records approximately 140,000 clones, 80% to 90% of them present only once. The sample was peripheral blood. The receptors shown here come from a woman aged 55-70 years with acute or convalescent COVID-19.

This chain connects TRBV10-3 to TRBJ2-7; 9 bases fit TRBD2. After removal of 3 bases from V and 5 bases from J, the junction contained 5 bases not matched to a gene. The CDR3 consists of 14 residues. CDR1 is ENHRY, CDR2 SYGVKD, per germline. In DNA form, the CDR3 reads TGTGCCATCAGTGACCGGACTAGCGCGAACGAGCAGTACTTC. It encodes CAISDRTSANEQYF.

A few counts support this clone. V and J are TRBV2 and TRBJ1-1; D unresolved. CDR1 is SNHLY and CDR2 is FYNNEI in the germline V gene. The CDR3 length is 14 residues. The germline V and J ends were trimmed by 6 bases and 1 base, with 12 bases remaining between them. The CDR3 region has the DNA TGTGCCAGCAGCCTAAGAACCCAGAACACTGAAGCTTTCTTT. Its protein is CASSLRTQNTEAFF.

V gene TRBV20-1 combines with J gene TRBJ2-5; D is unresolved. This CDR3 contains 11 residues. CDR1 is DFQATT and CDR2 is SNEGSKA in the germline V gene (reference sequence). Trimming removed 8 bases at V and 2 bases at J, with 9 bases between. The CDR3 DNA sequence: TGCAGTCCTCAAGCACAAGAGACCCAGTACTTC. Translated: CSPQAQETQYF.